Presented here are 9 T cell receptor beta chains from one specimen sequenced in a study of blood T cells in healthy people across ages. A sample-barcoded 5' primer and a J-beta primer mix were used in a second PCR of about 7 to 12 cycles. TCRdb itself ran the 5' RACE reads through MiXCR, one entry per CDR3 protein. The sample carries roughly 720,000 distinct CDR3 sequences, approximately 55% recorded once. Sequencing was performed on blood. The receptor set was obtained from an elderly man in good health.

The table lists this clonotype with a few counts. V and J are TRBV7-2 and TRBJ2-5, with TRBD1 matching 11 bases. The DNA end lines up better with TRBJ2-7; the J call may be wrong. Germline V CDR1 and CDR2: SGHTA, FQGNSA. CDR3 size: 14 residues. The CDR3 bases are TGTGCCAGCAGCCTGGACAGGGGGCTAAACGAGCAGTACTTC. Its protein product is CASSLDRGLNEQYF.

The V call is TRBV11-2, the J call TRBJ2-3; 13 bases are shared with TRBD2. There are 16 residues in the CDR3. The J segment lost 14 bases and the V segment lost 4 bases, leaving 15 bases of the junction unmatched. CDR1 is SGHAT, CDR2 FQNNGV, per germline. Here the CDR3 DNA reads TGTGCCAGCAGCTATGGGACTAGCGGGAAAGGAAGAGACGCGTATTTT. This encodes CASSYGTSGKGRDAYF.

This chain joins TRBV28 and TRBJ2-4, with D possibly being TRBD2 (5 bases). The DNA end favors TRBJ2-7, so the J call may be wrong. Germline CDR1 is MDHEN and CDR2 is SYDVKM. This CDR3 contains 16 residues. Here the CDR3 DNA reads TGTGCCAGCAGCTCACCCCAGACTATGCCTCCCTACGAGCAGTACTTC. This encodes CASSSPQTMPPYEQYF.

V gene TRBV20-1 combines with J gene TRBJ1-6, with D perhaps TRBD1 (5 bases). CDR1 is DFQATT, CDR2 SNEGSKA, per germline (reference sequence). The CDR3 is made up of 16 amino acids. Trimming took 3 bases from V and 7 from J, leaving 19 bases between them. This CDR3 reads CSASPLGGIGNSPLHF. The CDR3 nucleotides read TGCAGTGCTAGCCCACTCGGGGGAATCGGGAATTCACCCCTCCACTTT.

The chain has TRBV20-1 and TRBJ2-5, with D possibly being TRBD2 (5 bases). Germline CDR1 reads DFQATT; CDR2 reads SNEGSKA (reference sequence). The CDR3 extends over 12 amino acids. Between the trimmed V and J ends, which lost 6 bases and 4 bases, there was a span of 12 bases. The CDR3 bases are TGCAGTGCGACGGGGTCCGGAGAGACCCAGTACTTC. Translated: CSATGSGETQYF.

This chain links TRBV6-1 with TRBJ1-5; 8 nucleotides line up with TRBD1. Germline CDR1 reads MNHNS; CDR2 reads SASEGT. CDR3 length: 15 amino acids. The trim removed 4 bases at V and 3 bases at J, leaving 5 bases unmatched. Here the CDR3 reads CASSVGTGFNQPQHF. CDR3 nucleotide sequence: TGTGCCAGCAGTGTCGGGACAGGATTCAATCAGCCCCAGCATTTT.

This chain connects TRBV27 to TRBJ2-1, with TRBD1 matching 7 bases. This CDR3 has 15 amino acids. J was trimmed by 6 bases and V by 2 bases; bases with no gene match: 7. Germline V gene lookup returns CDR1 MNHEY and CDR2 SMNVEV (reference sequence). CDR3 coding DNA: TGTGCCAGCAGTTTACGTCAGGGGGTCCCCAATGAGCAGTTCTTC. It is translated as CASSLRQGVPNEQFF.

This clonotype was recorded a few times. The chain carries TRBV28 and TRBJ1-2; 9 bases line up with TRBD1. Germline V gene sequence: CDR1 MDHEN, CDR2 SYDVKM. The ends lost 5 bases at V and 2 bases at J; junction bases unmatched: 9. The CDR3 runs 16 residues. CDR3 amino acids: CASSTSRTGANYGYTF. CDR3 sequence (DNA): TGTGCCAGCAGTACATCCCGGACAGGGGCGAACTATGGCTACACCTTC.

V gene TRBV7-2 combines with J gene TRBJ2-1; D not certain. The germline V gene has CDR1 SGHTA and CDR2 FQGNSA. V was clipped by 4 bases and J by 8 bases, with 15 bases between them. The CDR3 runs 14 residues. The CDR3 DNA reads TGTGCCAGCAGCTCCGGATATTGGGTCGATGAGCAGTTCTTC. Its translation: CASSSGYWVDEQFF.